Given below is one T cell receptor (beta chain) in context. Which antigen it targets is not known. Base qualities were left out, and no much larger clone turns up one base away. Using the deep immunoSEQ assay, multiplex PCR amplified TCR CDR3 regions from genomic DNA. For each cell subset, the extracted genomic DNA was distributed evenly across all wells of several immunoSEQ 96-well plates, and each plate served as one replicate. For sorted subsets, around 200 ng genomic DNA, equal to some 28,000 T cell genomes, was loaded into each replicate PCR. Purified libraries were measured with a Qubit 3.0 fluorometer, size-checked on a Bioanalyzer 2100, and measured again with the KAPA Library Quantification kit. Every immunoSEQ 96-well plate was sequenced on a separate single-read 150-cycle Illumina NextSeq 550 flow cell. Per the authors' processing: The immunoSEQ output contained only junctional sequences without quality scores, so filtering could not match that applied to full-length reads. To assign V/J genes and CDR3, sequences were annotated against IMGT germline references using PyIR, a Python wrapper for IgBLAST v1.9. Any read was removed if the V/J assignment was weak (E-value above 1e-6), the CDR3 was missing, or the read contained stop codons, out-of-frame junctions, or ambiguous translated residues. V3J clonotypes were defined as sequences sharing the same inferred V gene, J gene, and CDR3 amino acid sequence. To compute the percentage overlap between repertoires, the number of shared unique clonotypes was divided by the size of the smaller repertoire. RTK rarefaction, the Chao1 estimator, and Recon v2.1 estimates of unobserved clonotypes were used to assess repertoire richness. Generation probabilities were computed with OLGA for all TCRbeta clonotypes obtained by the gDNA method from a few donors. In TCRdb, the immuneACCESS table is reduced to in-frame sequences with V and J assigned. These tables do not hold every clone; where another copy was compared, an unresolved V gene accounts for under half, and the others remain unexplained. That table furnishes V, J and clone size, whereas the DNA furnished D and trimming. The sample table holds a few million clones, of which just over 90% were seen once. Roughly 0.36% of the sample lies in the top ten.

This entry belongs to a study of shared clonotypes between healthy human individuals (dated by TCRdb to 2020 to 2022). In terms of the full investigation: The cohort comprised a couple of women and three men aged 18 to 49 years. Libraries were prepared and TCR repertoires were sequenced by different laboratories using diverse techniques, in order to increase sequencing depth and limit assay-specific biases. To estimate repertoire size and how much clonotype sharing occurs between individuals, the study deeply sequenced the blood TCR repertoires of five healthy adults. For each donor, three plates each were used for CD4 naive and CD4 memory, two plates were used for CD8 naive, and one plate was used for CD8 memory. Between about 0.8 and 9 billion PBMCs per donor were obtained by leukapheresis.

Beyond this particular receptor, the publication reports: Only blood was sampled, and tissue TCR repertoires likely differ from those in blood. Because the study included only a small number of donors, the genetic and exposure-history diversity represented was limited. Based on pairwise subsampling, the degree of clonotype sharing among donors was expected to be affected by sequencing depth. Incomplete sequencing was indicated by rarefaction of sorted-subset datasets, despite the large sequencing depth. Sharing across a few donors was observed for around 5% of naive CD4, about 3.2% of naive CD8, 2% to 2.5% of memory CD4, and approximately 0.41% of memory CD8 clonotypes. Compared with non-shared clonotypes, the clonotypes found in all four sorted-subset donors had higher generation probabilities. Naive subsets generally had larger estimated clonotype richness than memory subsets.

The donors were healthy, HIV-negative adults who had no recently reported acute infections or vaccinations. Only Caucasian adults living in Nashville, Tennessee, USA were represented among the donors. CD4+ T cells were enriched through magnetic negative selection, after which naive cells were positively selected on CD45RA and the remaining negative fraction served as the memory subset. Blood was obtained by leukapheresis, after which PBMCs were separated by Ficoll-Histopaque density gradient centrifugation and cryopreserved in liquid nitrogen vapor phase. Analytical flow cytometry was used to check the purity and quantity of each magnetically sorted T cell population. From each sorted fraction, genomic DNA was isolated and quantified by UV absorbance on a Nanodrop 2000c. Measured from the cysteine to the phenylalanine, the CDR3 is 14 residues long. Solely the CDR3 DNA is kept, with 42 bases framed from the first base. The germline V gene encodes CDR1 MNHEY and CDR2 SVGAGI. After removal of 5 bases from V and 8 bases from J, the junction retains 9 bases not matched to a gene.

Sample: naive CD4+ T cells from PBMCs. Taken with the paper, the label for cell subset or site translates to: CD45RA+ positively selected. The sequence joins TRBV6-5 to TRBJ1-2, with TRBD1 identical over 9 junction bases. This receptor was obtained from a man younger than 35 in good health. Some clones in this sample may be carry-over from other donors' samples. The CDR3 protein sequence reads: CASSARGTGTGYTF. The nucleotide sequence reads TGTGCCAGCAGTGCCCGCGGGACAGGGACCGGCTACACCTTC.